This T cell receptor beta chain stems from a study of T-cell reconstitution after alpha-beta-depleted transplantation in children. Regarding the study as a whole: It was reported that alpha-beta T cells came from several hundred expanded graft clones (about two months after transplant). The high TCRbeta diversity at day 60 in some patients came from surviving recipient T cells and thymic progenitors. One year post-transplant, T-cell counts and diversity were largely derived from T cells produced anew.

There are a few counts of this clonotype. Its target is unknown. Preparation of the TCRbeta library involved a method that used unique molecular identifiers. Using its own MiXCR run on the PCR reads, TCRdb lists one record per CDR3 protein. The sample lists about 610,000 distinct CDR3 sequences, 20% to 30% occurring once. V trimming: 5 bases; J trimming: 5 bases; junction bases outside the gene matches: 13. The CDR3 has 16 residues. In germline, CDR1 is KGHDR, CDR2 SFDVKD. This TCR came from a boy under three years old with Wiskott-Aldrich syndrome, due to receive a stem cell transplant. The specimen was PBMCs, collected before TCRalphabeta/CD19-depleted stem cell transplant. The chain employs TRBV24-1 and TRBJ2-7; 8 nucleotides align to TRBD1. The CDR3 protein is CATSGGQGPPTNEQYF. The CDR3 DNA follows: TGTGCCACCAGTGGCGGACAGGGACCGCCAACAAACGAGCAGTACTTC.